Reported below is one T cell receptor (beta chain). This specimen belongs to a study of blood T cell repertoires in COVID-19. Overall study: Material from acute and convalescent COVID-19 was sourced from the United States, Italy and Spain. T cells, B-cell-depleted T cells, or PBMCs provided the cDNA or gDNA that served as material.

Two negative PCRs, clearance, or symptom resolution were required of recovered Cohort 3 donors. Only in-frame clones appear in the TCRdb table, and some are missing; sequencing was by immunoSEQ multiplex PCR. Here the sample spans a few hundred thousand clones, around 85% being singletons. V was cut by 1 base and J by 7 bases, with 13 bases left in between. Germline V gives CDR1 SGHDN, CDR2 FVKESK. The CDR3 spans 15 residues. The origin of this receptor is a man aged 35 to 55 who had recovered from COVID-19. What was sequenced was PBMCs or T cells enriched from blood (not recorded which). V gene TRBV14 combines with J gene TRBJ2-2; the D is unclear. CDR3 in amino acids: CASSQGSSFRGELFF. In DNA form, the CDR3 reads TGTGCCAGCAGCCAAGGATCTAGTTTCCGCGGGGAGCTGTTTTTT.